This is a list of T cell receptor beta chains from one sample in a study of OX40 agonist ivuxolimab in advanced cancers. TCRdb's table, derived via immunoSEQ multiplex PCR, lists solely in-frame clones and lacks some. The data hold about 61,000 clones, with 86% observed a single time. Sequenced here: CD4+ or CD8+ T cells sorted from blood, sampled in a trial of the OX40 agonist ivuxolimab. The origin of the receptors is an adult with an advanced solid tumor such as melanoma, head and neck, liver or kidney cancer. CDR3s include the opening cysteine and the closing phenylalanine or tryptophan. Each record gives: V gene, CDR3 protein.

>TRBV7-8
CASSILGQGGNIQYF
>TRBV7-2
CASSFDNLVADTQYF
>TRBV28
CASSDLRETQYF
>TRBV9
CASSPGLAHETQYF
>TRBV19
CASSDTSGDIQYF
>TRBV2
CASSGLRQGGTDTQYF
>TRBV28
CASSRPQRGETQYF
>TRBV4-2
CASSLRAGTSGGNEQFF
>TRBV29-1
CSVEGGYGYTF
>TRBV28
CASSSPGGFPNEQFF
>TRBV9
CASSGGGLASYNEQFF
>TRBV7-2
CASSFSMTSDTGELFF
>TRBV28
CASSFSVLYGYTF
>TRBV29-1
CSVARWASEETQYF